The 7 T cell receptor beta chains presented below share a single source sample, sequenced in a study of T cell responses to AZD1222 COVID-19 vaccine. Repertoires were generated with immunoSEQ multiplex PCR, while TCRdb's copy carries only in-frame clones and drops some. The sample lists roughly 150,000 clones, 80% to 90% occurring once. Sequenced here: peripheral blood, sampled on day 0 of AZD1222 vaccination. Receptor source: an adult in good health.

The chain is built from TRBV10-3 and TRBJ2-7; D call uncertain. Trimming took off 9 bases at V and 1 base at J, with 4 bases between the two ends. The CDR3 extends over 10 amino acids. The germline V gene has CDR1 ENHRY and CDR2 SYGVKD. CDR3 bases: TGTGCCATGGGTTCCTACGAGCAGTACTTC. Residues: CAMGSYEQYF.

The V call is TRBV5-1, the J call TRBJ2-5; possibly TRBD1 or TRBD2 for D (6 bases each). The CDR3 totals 14 residues. In germline, CDR1 is SGHRS, CDR2 YFSETQ. V lost 2 bases and J 0 bases, leaving 8 bases between the germline ends. The DNA for the CDR3 is TGCGCCAGCAGCTTAGGGGGGTACCAAGAGACCCAGTACTTC. It specifies CASSLGGYQETQYF.

V usage is TRBV5-5 and J usage is TRBJ1-3; D call uncertain. Germline CDR1 and CDR2: SGHKS and YYEKEE (reference sequence). This CDR3 region has 17 residues. Trimming removed 0 bases from V and 0 bases from J, with 13 bases in between. The chain's CDR3 is CASSLAPWGSSGNTIYF. As DNA, the CDR3 is TGTGCCAGCAGCTTGGCCCCGTGGGGAAGCTCTGGAAACACCATATATTTT.

V usage is TRBV14 and J usage is TRBJ1-3; D remains ambiguous. Germline assignment: CDR1 SGHDN and CDR2 FVKESK. This CDR3 region has 14 residues. V lost 4 bases to trimming and J lost 2 bases, with 9 bases between them. The DNA for the CDR3 is TGTGCCAGCAGCCTTTCTGGACCTGGAAACACCATATATTTT. Its protein is CASSLSGPGNTIYF.

The rearrangement links TRBV7-9 to TRBJ2-2; 9 positions match TRBD1. This CDR3 contains 16 residues. V dropped 5 bases and J dropped 3; count of bases not matched to a gene: 7. In germline, CDR1 is SEHNR, CDR2 FQNEAQ (reference sequence). CDR3: CASSRPDRGYTGELFF. The CDR3 bases are TGTGCCAGCAGCCGCCCCGACAGGGGGTACACCGGGGAGCTGTTTTTT.

The genes are TRBV12-3 or TRBV12-4 and TRBJ2-7; D uncertain. The CDR3 length is 12 residues. V was trimmed by 6 bases and J by 2 bases, leaving 8 bases between them. CDR3 nucleotides: TGTGCCAGCAGCCAAACCCCCTACGAGCAGTACTTC. It translates to CASSQTPYEQYF.

The chain employs TRBV6-5 and TRBJ1-1; D ambiguous. The germline V gene encodes CDR1 MNHEY and CDR2 SVGAGI. CDR3 length: 14 residues. V lost 8 bases and J lost 1, with 14 bases in between. The chain's CDR3 is CASFGSASNTEAFF. The CDR3 DNA reads TGTGCCAGCTTCGGGTCAGCCTCGAACACTGAAGCTTTCTTT.